This TCR beta chain was captured in a study of post-analysis software for immune sequencing data (dated by TCRdb to 2014 to 2015). Context from the whole study: The recorded disease courses included relapsing-remitting, secondary progressive and progressive-relapsing multiple sclerosis, and some patients had no subtype annotation. A subset of samples was prepared in parallel using single-end sample barcoding, then pooled and co-amplified after Illumina adapter ligation. The patient repertoires were set against under 12 previously published healthy control repertoires from donors whose ages ranged from 6 to 25 years.

The library was generated by PCR. The sequencer was an Illumina HiSeq 2500. To reduce PCR and sequencing biases, unique molecular identifiers were incorporated into the TCR beta cDNA libraries. Every 1 to 10 million input T cells yielded roughly 500,000 cDNA molecules, meaning each molecule approximated one T cell. Patient libraries were prepared and sequenced with the same protocol used for the earlier healthy control dataset. Samples belonging to the same batch were prepared together, multiplexed and sequenced on a shared HiSeq lane. The authors' analysis ran thus. MIGEC was used to process the raw barcoded reads, and molecular identifier groups with only a single read were discarded before consensus assembly and CDR3 extraction. VDJtools was used for post-analysis of the clonotype tables, and diversity was normalized by down-sampling every dataset to the size of the smallest sample. To correct batch-related cross-sample contamination, repertoire overlap clustering matched CDR3 amino acid sequences but not nucleotide sequences. TCRdb's own reprocessing of the public reads used fastp at Q25 and MiXCR and kept productive beta chains. Entries are consolidated by CDR3 protein sequence, retaining the most common genes and DNA. Clone size and V and J calls follow TCRdb, not the original study. Counted in this sample were roughly 730,000 distinct CDR3 sequences; approximately 30% of them appeared once. Together, the top ten hold approximately 0.6% of the sample.

As to this clonotype: It lacks a known antigen. Base qualities are missing; no much larger clone stands one base away.

General study outcomes and caveats: The multiple sclerosis patient group was slightly younger than the control group. Normalized Chao1 diversity was significantly lower in multiple sclerosis patients than controls, suggesting substantial peripheral T-cell clonal expansion. Direct clustering with F measure revealed strong co-clustering of samples prepared in the same batch, which led to a batch-effect correction. Significantly higher frequencies in patients than in controls were found for roughly five TRBV segments, including TRBV5-6, TRBV5-1 and TRBV20-1.

To demonstrate the VDJtools post-analysis software, TCR beta repertoires were profiled from the peripheral blood of more than ten young patients with multiple sclerosis. The multiple sclerosis patients were children and adolescents between roughly 6 and 16 years of age. The CDR3 numbers 18 residues from cysteine through phenylalanine. Only the CDR3 part of the read is kept: 54 bases, read in frame from the first base. For this chain, trimming is 2 bases at the V end and 5 bases at the J end, and the number of junction bases without a gene match is 20. CDR1 and CDR2, looked up from the germline V gene (reference sequence), are DFQATT and SNEGSKA.

The receptor's source is a girl aged 5 to 17 with multiple sclerosis. The chain was built from TRBV20-1 and TRBJ2-5; 7 of the junction bases match TRBD2. The sample taken for sequencing was blood. The CDR3 is CSARPYNRGDPRRETQYF. DNA sequence: TGCAGTGCTAGACCCTACAACCGGGGGGATCCTCGAAGGGAGACCCAGTACTTC.